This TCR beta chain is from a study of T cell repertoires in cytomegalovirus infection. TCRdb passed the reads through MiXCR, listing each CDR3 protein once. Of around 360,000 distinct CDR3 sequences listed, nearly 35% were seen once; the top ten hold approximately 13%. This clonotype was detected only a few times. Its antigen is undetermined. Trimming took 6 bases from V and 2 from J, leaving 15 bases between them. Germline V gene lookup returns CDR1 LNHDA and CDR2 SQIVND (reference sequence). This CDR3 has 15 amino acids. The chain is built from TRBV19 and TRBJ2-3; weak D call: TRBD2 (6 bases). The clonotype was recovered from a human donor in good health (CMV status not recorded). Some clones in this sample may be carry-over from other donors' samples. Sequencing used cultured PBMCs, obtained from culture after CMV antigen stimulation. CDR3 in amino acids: CASSLGLGFTDTQYF. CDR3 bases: TGTGCCAGTAGCCTGGGACTGGGATTCACAGATACGCAGTATTTT. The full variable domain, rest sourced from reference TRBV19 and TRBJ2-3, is DGGITQSPKYLFRKEGQNVTLSCEQNLNHDAMYWYRQDPGQGLRLIYYSQIVNDFQKGDIAEGYSVSREKKESFPLTVTSAQKNPTAFYLCASSLGLGFTDTQYFGPGTRLTVL.